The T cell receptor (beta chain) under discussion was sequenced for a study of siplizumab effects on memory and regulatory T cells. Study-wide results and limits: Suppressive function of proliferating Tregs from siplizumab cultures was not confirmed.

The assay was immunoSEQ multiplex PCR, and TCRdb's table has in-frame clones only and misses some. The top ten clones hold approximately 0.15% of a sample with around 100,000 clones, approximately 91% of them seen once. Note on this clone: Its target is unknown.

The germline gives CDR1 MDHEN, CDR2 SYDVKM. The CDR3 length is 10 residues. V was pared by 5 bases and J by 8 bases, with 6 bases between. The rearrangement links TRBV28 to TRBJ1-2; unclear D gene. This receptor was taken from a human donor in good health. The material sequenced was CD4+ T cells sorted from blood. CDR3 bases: TGTGCCAGCAGTCGTTTAGGCTACACCTTC. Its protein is CASSRLGYTF.